This T cell receptor beta chain stems from a study of T cells in Graves' hyperthyroidism and ophthalmopathy (dated by TCRdb to between 2017 and 2020). Regarding the study in general: Peripheral blood was collected at initial diagnosis, before any treatment. Once sampling was done, hyperthyroidism patients were given methimazole at a starting dose of 30 mg daily, whereas ophthalmopathy patients were given high-dose intravenous methylprednisolone. TCR V-J signatures able to tell the groups apart were searched for in a discovery cohort of more than 90 patients, of whom more than 40 had Graves' ophthalmopathy and around 57 had stable Graves' hyperthyroidism. An independent validation cohort of some 18 hyperthyroidism patients and more than 15 patients who later progressed to ophthalmopathy tested prospective prediction of ophthalmopathy. Thyroid tissue and blood T-cell repertoires from several Graves' hyperthyroidism patients were also compared in the study. For training and testing, the 80 to 100 patients in the discovery cohort were randomly divided in a 7:3 ratio. According to the paper, TCR Vbeta CDR3 sequencing was carried out on around 140 peripheral blood samples, which came from fewer than 50 ophthalmopathy, around 74 hyperthyroidism and around 17 progressor patients.

On the study overall, not on this receptor specifically: During validation, the model predicted progression to ophthalmopathy a median of about 5.9 months ahead of onset, with almost 71% sensitivity and 72.22% specificity. Most expanded thyroid clonotypes (frequency above 0.001) were also detected in blood, a finding suggesting that blood repertoires may reflect thyroid immune responses. Ophthalmopathy was separated from stable hyperthyroidism by a 13 V-J signature model, with around 90% sensitivity and roughly 81% specificity obtained in cross-validation and 80%/75% obtained in testing. No statistical method was used to fix the sample size in advance, and group allocation was not hidden from the investigators.

Amplification of TCR beta CDR3 regions was carried out from RNA transcripts. For the first round of RT-PCR on the TCR CDR3, the HTBI primer set was used together with the Qiagen OneStep RT-PCR kit. Libraries were constructed in a second round of multiplex PCR, after which size selection and purification were carried out. Libraries were sequenced paired-end with 100 bp reads on an Illumina HiSeq2000. As for the authors' bioinformatics: Raw data were processed with SOAPnuke, discarding reads with adapters, uncalled bases, mean Phred below 15, or no exact constant-primer or identifier match. High-quality paired reads were merged with COPE v1.2.5, and unique nucleotide sequences were defined as clonotypes. MiTCR v1.1 was used to align clonotypes to the IMGT TRBV, TRBD and TRBJ reference segments. The analysis included only V-J combinations with a frequency above 0.0001, which together covered 99.2% of the repertoires. The TCS score was defined as the ratio of F50 (clonal expansion) to E x V (chaos), calculated using BLOSUM62-based TCRdist between CDR3 peptides within each V-J. Welch's t-statistics and random forest reduced fewer than 550 V-J features to 13, which were used in a naive Bayes classifier (R e1071). TCRdb redid the processing of the public reads, applying fastp at Q25 and MiXCR, and retained in-frame beta chains. Here each entry gathers all rows of one CDR3 protein and keeps the most common genes and DNA. TCRdb, not the authors, supplied the V and J calls. For this sample the table gives some 760,000 distinct CDR3 sequences, of which approximately 14% were detected only once. Around 9.6% of the sample goes to the ten largest clones.

Only a few counts were recorded for this clonotype. The antigen it binds to is not known. Base quality data are lacking; no much larger clone is found one base away. Stable Graves' hyperthyroidism was defined as no progression to ophthalmopathy during 18 months of follow-up. Hyperthyroidism patients were newly diagnosed, had a disease duration of under 2 months, and were aged 18 to 65 years. Exclusion was applied to patients with uncontrolled infections, other autoimmune diseases, pregnancy or lactation. Diagnoses were based on clinical symptoms, serum thyroxine and TRAb, thyroid ultrasound and orbital computed tomography. Ficoll-Paque density gradient centrifugation was used to isolate PBMCs from about 9 ml of fresh peripheral blood. Trizol reagent was used to extract total RNA, and RNA quality was then checked on an Agilent 2100 Bioanalyzer. Sequenced sample: blood. This sequence originates from a woman in her late teens or twenties with Graves' hyperthyroidism.

The nucleotide sequence is TGCAGTGCTGGGGCTAGCGGGAGGGCCGAAGCCGGGGAGCTGTTTTTT. This translates into CSAGASGRAEAGELFF. The sequence is built from TRBV20-1 and TRBJ2-2; 12 junctional bases match TRBD2. The germline V gene (reference sequence) sets CDR1 to DFQATT and CDR2 to SNEGSKA. Trimming leaves V shorter by 5 bases and J shorter by 6 bases, with the junction holding 10 bases beyond the gene matches. The CDR3 starts with the cysteine, ends with the phenylalanine, and has 16 residues. Only CDR3 DNA remains: 48 bases, in frame from the first base.